Each of the 25 T cell receptor beta chains below was sequenced from the same sample in a study of T cell changes during pregnancy in multiple sclerosis. Data came from immunoSEQ multiplex PCR; TCRdb stores just in-frame clones and leaves some out. The sample holds 44,000 or so clones; 75% to 90% are singletons and the top ten take 1.3% to 1.5%. Specimen: peripheral blood, collected in the first trimester of pregnancy. The receptors here all came from a female donor in good health, enrolled as a control in a pregnancy study.

This clone was counted a few times. This chain joins TRBV28 and TRBJ1-5; the D gene is possibly TRBD1 (5 bases). V dropped 3 bases and J dropped 1 base, with 10 bases sitting between them. The length of the CDR3 is 15 residues. Germline assignment: CDR1 MDHEN and CDR2 SYDVKM. CDR3 loop: CASSFGAGSNQPQHF. CDR3 coding DNA: TGTGCCAGCAGTTTTGGGGCAGGCAGCAATCAGCCCCAGCATTTT.

CDR3 nucleotide sequence: TGTGCCAGCAGACTCCAAGGGCCCAGAGGGGAGCAGTTCTTC. Encoded protein: CASRLQGPRGEQFF. The genes are TRBV13 and TRBJ2-1; perhaps TRBD2 as D (5 bases). Deletions cut 6 bases from V and 10 bases from J, with 19 bases between. CDR1 is PRHDT and CDR2 is FYEKMQ in the germline V gene (reference sequence). The CDR3 has 14 amino acids.

The genes are TRBV4-2 and TRBJ2-3, with 8 bases identical to TRBD2. The V and J ends lost 4 bases and 6 bases, in that order; junction bases with no gene match: 15. Germline V CDR1 and CDR2: LGHNA, YNFKEQ. This CDR3 region has 17 residues. The CDR3 sequence is CASSPRTTSGPGDTQYF. CDR3 sequence (DNA): TGTGCCAGCAGCCCCCGAACAACTAGCGGACCGGGTGATACGCAGTATTTT.

The J gene is TRBJ2-1, the V gene TRBV2, with 11 bases aligning to TRBD2. The CDR3 is 14 amino acids. Germline values: CDR1 SNHLY, CDR2 FYNNEI. Trimming cost V 7 bases and J 9 bases; bases outside gene matches: 8. The CDR3 DNA is TGTGCCAGCACCTATAGCGGGGGGGCGAGTGAGCAGTTCTTC. This sequence encodes CASTYSGGASEQFF.

The rearrangement uses TRBV19 and TRBJ1-2, with TRBD1 identical over 10 bases. The CDR3 is 17 residues long. J gave up 5 bases and V 6 bases, and 15 bases lay outside the gene matches. Per germline, CDR1 LNHDA and CDR2 SQIVND (reference sequence). The CDR3 nucleotides are TGTGCCAGTAGCCGGTCGGAGGGACAGGGGCTCGGGTATGGCTACACCTTC. This gives the protein CASSRSEGQGLGYGYTF. The entire variable domain, with the rest obtained from reference TRBV19 and TRBJ1-2, is as follows: DGGITQSPKYLFRKEGQNVTLSCEQNLNHDAMYWYRQDPGQGLRLIYYSQIVNDFQKGDIAEGYSVSREKKESFPLTVTSAQKNPTAFYLCASSRSEGQGLGYGYTFGSGTRLTVV.

The chain is built from TRBV5-1 and TRBJ1-4; D is unresolved. The ends were cut back, 4 bases at V and 2 bases at J, with 15 bases in the middle. This CDR3 region has 16 residues. Germline V CDR1 and CDR2: SGHRS, YFSETQ. The CDR3 protein is CASSPLGRSTNEKLFF. The CDR3, as DNA: TGCGCCAGCAGCCCCCTGGGGAGGAGCACTAATGAAAAACTGTTTTTT.

The chain has TRBV9 and TRBJ2-5, with 10 nucleotides matching TRBD2. CDR1 and CDR2 (germline): SGDLS, YYNGEE. The CDR3 is 18 amino acids. V lost 1 base and J lost 2; bases outside the gene matches: 11. As DNA, the CDR3 is TGTGCCAGCAGCGTAACCCCGCCAGGAGCGGGAGGGCAAGAGACCCAGTACTTC. Translated, it gives CASSVTPPGAGGQETQYF.

This chain joins TRBV5-1 and TRBJ2-1, with a weak D call TRBD2 (6 bases). Germline lookup yields CDR1 SGHRS and CDR2 YFSETQ. Trimming removed 1 base at V and 6 bases at J, with 17 bases between. This CDR3 is built from 16 residues. Here the CDR3 DNA reads TGCGCCAGCAGCTTGAGCGGATTTGTGGGGGGCAATGAGCAGTTCTTC. The encoded protein is CASSLSGFVGGNEQFF.

V and J are TRBV7-9 and TRBJ2-3; TRBD2 matches 10 bases. The CDR3 is 18 residues long. The germline V gene encodes CDR1 SEHNR and CDR2 FQNEAQ (reference sequence). Trimming took 1 base from V and 1 from J; bases not matched to a gene: 8. The DNA of the CDR3 is TGTGCCAGCAGCTTAGACTTTTGGGGGACTAGCGGCACAGATACGCAGTATTTT. Translated, it gives CASSLDFWGTSGTDTQYF.

The chain couples TRBV6-5 to TRBJ1-1; no clear D gene. Germline V gene lookup returns CDR1 MNHEY and CDR2 SVGAGI. The CDR3 consists of 13 residues. Trimming cost V 0 bases and J 9 bases, with 11 bases left between them. For the CDR3, the DNA is TGTGCCAGCAGTTACTCTACCGCGTCGCAAGCTTTCTTT. Its translation is CASSYSTASQAFF.

V is TRBV11-2 and J is TRBJ1-2; TRBD1 might be the D (6 bases). Germline-derived CDR1 and CDR2 are SGHAT and FQNNGV. V was pared by 5 bases and J by 4 bases, with 11 bases between. The CDR3 runs 13 residues. CDR3 sequence reads: CASSVQGGYGYTF. DNA of the CDR3: TGTGCCAGCAGCGTACAGGGTGGCTATGGCTACACCTTC.

The chain links TRBV11-3 to TRBJ2-7; 9 bases map to TRBD1. CDR3 length equals 15 residues. Germline V gives CDR1 SGHNT, CDR2 YENEEA. After removal of 5 bases from V and 3 bases from J, the junction contained 8 bases not matched to a gene. Written as DNA, the CDR3 is TGTGCCAGCAGCCCCGGAGCGACAGGGGGCTACGAGCAGTACTTC. Its protein is CASSPGATGGYEQYF.

J is TRBJ1-2 and V is TRBV7-2; D call uncertain. V lost 1 base, J lost 4 bases, and 7 bases lay in between. CDR1 SGHTA and CDR2 FQGNSA come from the germline V gene. The CDR3 totals 13 residues. The CDR3 DNA follows: TGTGCCAGCAGCTTAGACATTTCCTATGGCTACACCTTC. Translated: CASSLDISYGYTF.

The chain is built from TRBV7-9 and TRBJ2-1, with 13 bases matching TRBD2. Germline assignment: CDR1 SEHNR and CDR2 FQNEAQ (reference sequence). V lost 6 bases and J lost 5; bases outside the gene matches: 7. CDR3 length equals 16 residues. The CDR3 protein is CASRRLAGGSHNEQFF. CDR3 nucleotides: TGTGCCAGCAGGAGACTAGCGGGAGGATCCCACAATGAGCAGTTCTTC. Supplemented by reference TRBV7-9 and TRBJ2-1, the full variable domain reads DTGVSQNPRHKITKRGQNVTFRCDPISEHNRLYWYRQTLGQGPEFLTYFQNEAQLEKSRLLSDRFSAERPKGSFSTLEIQRTEQGDSAMYLCASRRLAGGSHNEQFFGPGTRLTVL.

This chain connects TRBV29-1 to TRBJ2-1, with a weak D call TRBD1 (7 bases). The ends were cut back, 3 bases at V and 5 bases at J, with 20 bases in the middle. The CDR3 sequence is 16 residues long. Germline assignment: CDR1 SQVTM and CDR2 ANQGSEA. The CDR3 reads CSVDSGRGTVHNEQFF. The DNA for the CDR3 is TGCAGCGTTGATAGCGGTCGGGGGACAGTCCACAATGAGCAGTTCTTC.

A single count supports this clone. The V gene is TRBV6-1, the J gene TRBJ2-1; 8 bases map to TRBD2. There are 15 residues in the CDR3. Germline V gene sequence: CDR1 MNHNS, CDR2 SASEGT. Trimming took 2 bases from V and 8 from J; bases not matched to a gene: 8. CDR3 residues: CASSELGSGTHEQFF. The CDR3 region has the DNA TGTGCCAGCAGTGAATTGGGTAGCGGGACCCATGAGCAGTTCTTC.

This chain's CDR3 is CASSLVGGNYGYTF. For the CDR3, the DNA is TGTGCCAGCAGCTTAGTAGGGGGCAACTATGGCTACACCTTC. V usage is TRBV7-2 and J usage is TRBJ1-2, with 7 bases fitting TRBD1. CDR3 length: 14 residues. The V and J ends lost 1 base and 2 bases, in that order; junction bases with no gene match: 1. The germline V gene encodes CDR1 SGHTA and CDR2 FQGNSA.

The V gene is TRBV4-1, the J gene TRBJ1-2, with D unclear. Germline CDR1 MGHRA, CDR2 YSYEKL. Trimming shortened V by 1 base and J by 8 bases, and 23 bases separated the two germline ends. The CDR3 consists of 17 residues. CDR3 in DNA: TGCGCCAGCAGCCAAGTTAGCGGTGCGGGGAGGCCGCGGGGCTACACCTTC. This gives the protein CASSQVSGAGRPRGYTF.

This CDR3 reads CASGKDRGGQPQHF. The CDR3 DNA reads as TGTGCCAGCGGAAAAGACAGGGGGGGTCAGCCCCAGCATTTT. The V and J genes are TRBV6-1 and TRBJ1-5, with TRBD1 matching 9 bases. Looked up from germline, CDR1 is MNHNS and CDR2 is SASEGT. V shed 8 bases and J 6 bases; nucleotides not matched to a gene: 8. The CDR3 is made up of 14 amino acids.

V gene TRBV11-3 combines with J gene TRBJ2-3, with a possible D match to TRBD2 (6 bases). The CDR3 loop spans 16 amino acids. V was pared by 5 bases and J by 2 bases, with 17 bases between. Per germline, CDR1 SGHNT and CDR2 YENEEA. The CDR3 here is CASSKTRGENTDTQYF. The CDR3 nucleotides read TGTGCCAGCAGCAAGACTAGGGGAGAAAACACAGATACGCAGTATTTT.

CDR3 in amino acids: CASSFTSGVQETQYF. CDR3 nucleotides: TGTGCCAGCAGCTTCACTTCGGGGGTGCAAGAGACCCAGTACTTC. This rearrangement joins TRBV7-9 to TRBJ2-5; maybe TRBD2 (6 bases). V shed 3 bases and J shed 2 bases, with 13 bases lying between them. Germline V gene data show CDR1 as SEHNR and CDR2 as FQNEAQ (reference sequence). This CDR3 has 15 amino acids.

The V gene is TRBV18, the J gene TRBJ2-7; D is undetermined. The germline V and J ends were trimmed by 2 bases and 5 bases, with 7 bases remaining between them. The germline gives CDR1 KGHSH, CDR2 LQKENI. The length of the CDR3 is 12 residues. This CDR3 reads CASSPNGHEQYF. Written as DNA, the CDR3 is TGTGCCAGCTCACCAAATGGCCACGAGCAGTACTTC.

This chain links TRBV28 with TRBJ2-7; 7 positions match TRBD2. Germline assignment: CDR1 MDHEN and CDR2 SYDVKM. V was clipped by 3 bases and J by 0 bases; unmatched bases: 2. This CDR3 region has 14 residues. In nucleotides, the CDR3 is TGTGCCAGCAGTTTCGGCGGGAGCTCCTACGAGCAGTACTTC. Amino acids: CASSFGGSSYEQYF.

V and J are TRBV7-2 and TRBJ1-3; D is uncertain. Per the germline V gene, CDR1 is SGHTA and CDR2 is FQGNSA. The germline V and J ends were trimmed by 1 base and 0 bases, with 13 bases remaining between them. The CDR3 loop spans 17 amino acids. CDR3 protein: CASSLVDGVYSGNTIYF. The CDR3 bases are TGTGCCAGCAGCTTAGTAGACGGGGTGTACTCTGGAAACACCATATATTTT. Filled out from reference TRBV7-2 and TRBJ1-3, the complete variable domain reads GAGVSQSPSNKVTEKGKDVELRCDPISGHTALYWYRQSLGQGLEFLIYFQGNSAPDKSGLPSDRFSAERTGGSVSTLTIQRTQQEDSAVYLCASSLVDGVYSGNTIYFGEGSWLTVV.

The V call is TRBV2, the J call TRBJ2-7, with D possibly TRBD2 on 6 matching bases. The V gene lost 6 bases and the J gene lost 5 bases, with 17 bases spanning the gap. Germline V lookup: CDR1 SNHLY, CDR2 FYNNEI. The CDR3 is 14 residues long. This CDR3 reads CASRVTSKTDEQYF. The CDR3 DNA is TGTGCCAGCAGGGTCACTAGCAAAACCGACGAGCAGTACTTC.